The 19 T cell receptor beta chains presented below share a single source sample, sequenced in a study of OX40 agonist ivuxolimab in advanced cancers. TCRdb keeps only in-frame clones here, not all; method: immunoSEQ multiplex PCR. The profile shows about 86,000 clones, about 83% of them singletons. The material sequenced was CD4+ or CD8+ T cells sorted from blood, taken in a trial of the OX40 agonist ivuxolimab. Receptor source: an adult with an advanced solid tumor such as melanoma, head and neck, liver or kidney cancer.

The chain joins TRBV5-1 to TRBJ1-1; D is possibly TRBD1 (5 bases). V shed 1 base and J shed 0 bases, with 13 bases lying between them. Germline loops: CDR1 SGHRS, CDR2 YFSETQ. The CDR3 runs 16 residues. CDR3 DNA sequence: TGCGCCAGCAGCTTGTATGGGGGGAATATGAACACTGAAGCTTTCTTT. Amino acids: CASSLYGGNMNTEAFF.

The chain couples TRBV9 to TRBJ2-6, with D perhaps given as TRBD1 or TRBD2 (7 bases each). This CDR3 has 22 residues. With 4 bases removed from V and 0 bases from J, the gap between germline ends came to 29 bases. Germline CDR1 reads SGDLS; CDR2 reads YYNGEE. The DNA for the CDR3 is TGTGCCAGCAGCCATACGTGGGGACTAATTTGGGGACAGAGCTCTGGGGCCAACGTCCTGACTTTC. The encoded protein is CASSHTWGLIWGQSSGANVLTF.

The gene calls are TRBV18 and TRBJ2-2; D is ambiguous. Germline CDR1 and CDR2: KGHSH and LQKENI. This CDR3 region has 11 residues. V was pared by 0 bases and J by 7 bases, with 0 bases between. Here the CDR3 reads CASSPPGELFF. The CDR3 DNA sequence: TGTGCCAGCTCACCACCCGGGGAGCTGTTTTTT.

The rearrangement joins TRBV7-9 to TRBJ1-1; possibly TRBD1 for D (5 bases). Trimming removed 1 base at V and 5 bases at J, with 17 bases between. Germline-derived CDR1 and CDR2 are SEHNR and FQNEAQ (reference sequence). This CDR3 contains 16 residues. The CDR3 is CASSLGWGLGRTEAFF. The CDR3 DNA reads TGTGCCAGCAGCTTAGGTTGGGGACTGGGGAGGACTGAAGCTTTCTTT.

Notes on this clone: The junction departs from the called germline gene at one end, perhaps through a read error. V usage is TRBV7-9 and J usage is TRBJ1-1; no reliable D call. CDR1 SEHNR and CDR2 FQNEAQ come from the germline V gene (reference sequence). The CDR3 has 14 amino acids. CDR3 coding DNA: TGCGCCAGCAGCTTATTTCCAGTAAACACTGAAGCTTTCTTT. As protein: CASSLFPVNTEAFF.

The chain carries TRBV9 and TRBJ1-4; maybe TRBD1 (5 bases). CDR1 is SGDLS, CDR2 YYNGEE, per germline. V was shortened by 0 bases and J by 8 bases, with 17 bases between the two germline ends. This CDR3 is 16 amino acids long. The CDR3 bases are TGTGCCAGCAGCGTAGGAGGGACTCCCAGTCGGGAAAAACTGTTTTTT. Translated, it gives CASSVGGTPSREKLFF.

This clone was recorded only once. CDR3 region: CASSYLDRDNEQFF. The CDR3 DNA sequence: TGTGCCAGCAGTTACCTGGACAGAGACAATGAGCAGTTCTTC. The chain uses TRBV6-6 and TRBJ2-1; the D gene is possibly TRBD1 (6 bases). This CDR3 contains 14 residues. The germline V gene encodes CDR1 MNHNY and CDR2 SVGAGI (reference sequence). V lost 2 bases, J lost 5 bases, and 10 bases lay in between.

The genes are TRBV11-3 and TRBJ2-7, with D perhaps being TRBD1 or TRBD2 (8 bases each). The CDR3 sequence is 16 residues long. Germline lookup yields CDR1 SGHNT and CDR2 YENEEA. V shed 3 bases and J shed 0 bases, with 15 bases lying between them. CDR3 amino acids: CASSLSGGTGSYEQYF. The CDR3 region has the DNA TGTGCCAGCAGCTTGTCGGGGGGGACAGGCTCCTACGAGCAGTACTTC.

J is TRBJ2-1 and V is TRBV7-2; 8 bases fit TRBD2. The CDR3 sequence is 14 residues long. V gave up 1 base and J gave up 10 bases; unmatched junction bases: 6. Germline V gene sequence: CDR1 SGHTA, CDR2 FQGNSA. For the CDR3, the DNA is TGTGCCAGCAGCTTAGGGGGGACTAGGGGCGAGCAGTTCTTC. Translation: CASSLGGTRGEQFF.

CDR3 loop: CASSLDGQLNQPQHF. CDR3 DNA sequence: TGTGCCAGCAGCTTAGACGGACAGCTGAATCAGCCCCAGCATTTT. This chain connects TRBV11-2 to TRBJ1-5; D may be TRBD1 (6 bases). Germline values: CDR1 SGHAT, CDR2 FQNNGV. This CDR3 has 15 residues. V dropped 0 bases and J dropped 4 bases, with 10 bases sitting between them.

CDR3 sequence (DNA): TGTGCCAGCTCCTTCGGGACTAGCCCGGAGACCCAGTACTTC. Encoded protein: CASSFGTSPETQYF. This chain joins TRBV2 and TRBJ2-5, with TRBD2 matching over 9 bases. Germline V CDR1 and CDR2: SNHLY, FYNNEI. V lost 8 bases, J lost 5 bases, and 9 bases stayed unmatched. The CDR3 extends over 14 amino acids.

The genes are TRBV9 and TRBJ2-1; D is possibly TRBD2 (5 bases). The CDR3 loop spans 13 amino acids. Trimming removed 4 bases from V and 10 bases from J, with 15 bases in between. Germline V gene sequence: CDR1 SGDLS, CDR2 YYNGEE. This chain's CDR3 is CASSPWGEMEQFF. The CDR3, as DNA: TGTGCCAGCAGCCCCTGGGGAGAAATGGAGCAGTTCTTC.

This chain links TRBV30 with TRBJ2-5; D is perhaps TRBD1 (6 bases). CDR3 size: 14 residues. Germline V CDR1 and CDR2: GTSNPN, SVGIG (reference sequence). V was pared by 2 bases and J by 4 bases, with 14 bases between. In DNA, the CDR3 is TGTGCCTGGAGTTTGATGGGGGCCGGAGAGACCCAGTACTTC. Translation: CAWSLMGAGETQYF.

The chain is built from TRBV2 and TRBJ1-6; D might be TRBD1 (6 bases). Germline-derived CDR1 and CDR2 are SNHLY and FYNNEI. CDR3 length equals 14 residues. The V end was cut by 6 bases, the J end by 9 bases, with 15 bases between. The CDR3 coding sequence is TGTGCCAGCAGGATTGACAGGATATTTTCACCCCTCCACTTT. Translation: CASRIDRIFSPLHF.

The chain links TRBV7-9 to TRBJ1-4, with 7 bases identical to TRBD1. Germline V gene lookup returns CDR1 SEHNR and CDR2 FQNEAQ (reference sequence). This CDR3 spans 14 amino acids. V dropped 5 bases and J dropped 8; count of bases not matched to a gene: 8. CDR3 DNA sequence: TGTGCCAGCAGCCCCCGACAGGGAATCGAAAAACTGTTTTTT. It specifies CASSPRQGIEKLFF.

The chain employs TRBV5-1 and TRBJ1-1; unclear D gene. This CDR3 is 14 amino acids long. The germline CDR1 and CDR2 sequences are SGHRS and YFSETQ. V was clipped by 0 bases and J by 6 bases, with 12 bases between them. CDR3 DNA: TGCGCCAGCAGCTTGGAGGGAGCCGGCGCTGAAGCTTTCTTT. Its translation: CASSLEGAGAEAFF.

This chain joins TRBV7-8 and TRBJ1-1, with TRBD1 matching 11 bases. The CDR3 loop spans 17 amino acids. Germline V gene lookup returns CDR1 SGHVS and CDR2 FQNEAQ. The V and J ends lost 5 bases and 1 base, in that order; junction bases with no gene match: 9. The CDR3: CASSPQDRGQWNTEAFF. The CDR3 bases are TGTGCCAGCAGCCCTCAGGACAGGGGGCAATGGAACACTGAAGCTTTCTTT.

V usage is TRBV7-3 and J usage is TRBJ2-1; 9 nucleotides match TRBD1. CDR1 and CDR2 (germline): SGHTA, FQGTGA. The CDR3 consists of 14 residues. V was clipped by 8 bases and J by 9 bases; unmatched bases: 11. This CDR3 reads CASRSGQGGSEQFF. CDR3 nucleotides: TGTGCCAGCCGCTCGGGACAGGGTGGGTCTGAGCAGTTCTTC.

V usage is TRBV2 and J usage is TRBJ2-1; 8 nucleotides align to TRBD1. V lost 2 bases and J lost 5; bases outside the gene matches: 8. The CDR3 spans 16 residues. CDR1 is SNHLY and CDR2 is FYNNEI in the germline V gene. CDR3 nucleotides: TGTGCCAGCAGTGAACTGCAGGACAGGGTCCACAATGAGCAGTTCTTC. Its protein product is CASSELQDRVHNEQFF.